This is a list of T cell receptor beta chains from one sample in a study of blood T cell repertoires in COVID-19. Repertoires were generated with immunoSEQ multiplex PCR, while TCRdb's copy carries only in-frame clones and drops some. The sample carries fewer than 350,000 clones, 65% to 90% recorded once. The specimen was peripheral blood. These receptors were collected from a human donor in a cohort sampled during active COVID-19. Each CDR3 is given with its conserved first and last residue. The order of the fields is clone size, J gene, D gene, V gene, CDR3 protein, CDR3 DNA. A D gene is named only where the DNA matches it firmly. Not all rows give a size; the values are once, few, many and, for expanded clones, a class.

clone_size: .; j_call: TRBJ1-2; d_call: .; v_call: TRBV6-5; cdr3_aa: CASSSAGQFYGYTF; cdr3_nt: TGTGCCAGCAGTTCCGCCGGACAGTTCTATGGCTACACCTTC
clone_size: .; j_call: TRBJ1-5; d_call: TRBD1; v_call: TRBV10-2; cdr3_aa: CASSGEQGTSNQPQHF; cdr3_nt: TGCGCCAGCAGTGGTGAACAGGGGACTAGCAATCAGCCCCAGCATTTT
clone_size: once; j_call: TRBJ2-7; d_call: TRBD1; v_call: TRBV30; cdr3_aa: CACQTGGNYEQYF; cdr3_nt: TGTGCCTGCCAGACAGGGGGGAACTACGAGCAGTACTTC
clone_size: .; j_call: TRBJ2-2; d_call: TRBD2; v_call: TRBV19; cdr3_aa: CASSRWGRTSSNTGELFF; cdr3_nt: TGTGCCAGTAGCCGATGGGGTCGGACTAGCAGTAACACCGGGGAGCTGTTTTTT
clone_size: once; j_call: TRBJ1-2; d_call: TRBD1; v_call: TRBV19; cdr3_aa: CASSSAGTGFIGYTF; cdr3_nt: TGTGCCAGTAGTAGCGCCGGGACAGGGTTTATTGGCTACACCTTC
clone_size: .; j_call: TRBJ2-7; d_call: .; v_call: TRBV2; cdr3_aa: CASSDGVISYEQYF; cdr3_nt: TGTGCCAGCAGTGACGGGGTTATCTCCTACGAGCAGTACTTC
clone_size: .; j_call: TRBJ1-1; d_call: TRBD1; v_call: TRBV10-3; cdr3_aa: CATGTGQNTEAFF; cdr3_nt: TGTGCCACCGGGACAGGTCAGAACACTGAAGCTTTCTTT
clone_size: .; j_call: TRBJ2-7; d_call: .; v_call: TRBV30; cdr3_aa: CAWSQTGWEQYF; cdr3_nt: TGTGCCTGGAGTCAAACAGGTTGGGAGCAGTACTTC
clone_size: .; j_call: TRBJ1-1; d_call: .; v_call: TRBV4-1; cdr3_aa: CASSPNSGVTEAFF; cdr3_nt: TGCGCCAGCAGCCCAAACTCAGGGGTGACTGAAGCTTTCTTT
clone_size: .; j_call: TRBJ2-5; d_call: .; v_call: TRBV3-1/TRBV3-2; cdr3_aa: CASSQVGAQETQYF; cdr3_nt: TGTGCCAGCAGCCAAGTTGGGGCTCAAGAGACCCAGTACTTC
clone_size: .; j_call: TRBJ2-1; d_call: TRBD2; v_call: TRBV3-1/TRBV3-2; cdr3_aa: CASRHVAGAGDNEQFF; cdr3_nt: TGTGCCAGCAGACACGTAGCGGGGGCAGGGGACAATGAGCAGTTCTTC
clone_size: .; j_call: TRBJ1-5; d_call: TRBD1; v_call: TRBV5-8; cdr3_aa: CASSGRDRESNQPQHF; cdr3_nt: TGTGCCAGCAGCGGCCGGGACAGGGAGTCCAATCAGCCCCAGCATTTT
clone_size: .; j_call: TRBJ1-1; d_call: .; v_call: TRBV12-3/TRBV12-4; cdr3_aa: CASKKTGGTEAFF; cdr3_nt: TGTGCCAGCAAAAAAACGGGGGGCACTGAAGCTTTCTTT
clone_size: once; j_call: TRBJ1-1; d_call: .; v_call: TRBV30; cdr3_aa: CAGTHRDTPGDEAFF; cdr3_nt: TGTGCCGGAACCCACCGGGACACCCCTGGAGATGAAGCTTTCTTT
clone_size: .; j_call: TRBJ2-7; d_call: TRBD1; v_call: TRBV11-2; cdr3_aa: CASRYQGVWEQYF; cdr3_nt: TGTGCCAGCAGATACCAGGGGGTTTGGGAGCAGTACTTC
clone_size: .; j_call: TRBJ1-2; d_call: .; v_call: TRBV6-5; cdr3_aa: CASHRGPGANYGYTF; cdr3_nt: TGTGCCAGCCATAGGGGTCCGGGAGCTAACTATGGCTACACCTTC
clone_size: once; j_call: TRBJ1-1; d_call: .; v_call: TRBV24-1; cdr3_aa: CATSDSDRTNTEAFF; cdr3_nt: TGTGCCACCAGTGACTCGGACAGAACCAACACTGAAGCTTTCTTT
clone_size: few; j_call: TRBJ2-5; d_call: .; v_call: TRBV19; cdr3_aa: CATSSVQETQYF; cdr3_nt: TGTGCCACCTCCTCGGTCCAAGAGACCCAGTACTTC
clone_size: .; j_call: TRBJ1-1; d_call: TRBD1; v_call: TRBV7-8; cdr3_aa: CASSKRQGSGTEAFF; cdr3_nt: TGTGCCAGCAGCAAACGACAGGGGAGTGGCACTGAAGCTTTCTTT
clone_size: .; j_call: TRBJ1-2; d_call: .; v_call: TRBV19; cdr3_aa: CASSPDRGANYGYTF; cdr3_nt: TGTGCCAGTAGCCCCGACAGAGGAGCTAACTATGGCTACACCTTC
clone_size: .; j_call: TRBJ2-5; d_call: .; v_call: TRBV27; cdr3_aa: CASSPGGGGTQYF; cdr3_nt: TGTGCCAGCAGTCCCGGTGGGGGAGGGACCCAGTACTTC
clone_size: .; j_call: TRBJ2-1; d_call: TRBD2; v_call: TRBV19; cdr3_aa: CASKRPAGISSYNEQFF; cdr3_nt: TGTGCCAGTAAACGTCCAGCGGGGATTTCATCCTACAATGAGCAGTTCTTC
clone_size: .; j_call: TRBJ2-7; d_call: .; v_call: TRBV25-1; cdr3_aa: CASSESRFGVRGYEQYF; cdr3_nt: TGTGCCAGCAGTGAATCTCGTTTCGGCGTCAGGGGCTACGAGCAGTACTTC
clone_size: .; j_call: TRBJ1-3; d_call: .; v_call: TRBV6-5; cdr3_aa: CASSYDGVGNTIYF; cdr3_nt: TGTGCCAGCAGTTACGATGGAGTCGGAAACACCATATATTTT
clone_size: .; j_call: TRBJ1-2; d_call: .; v_call: TRBV11-2; cdr3_aa: CASSLGPGVHGYTF; cdr3_nt: TGTGCCAGCAGCTTAGGCCCAGGGGTGCATGGCTACACCTTC